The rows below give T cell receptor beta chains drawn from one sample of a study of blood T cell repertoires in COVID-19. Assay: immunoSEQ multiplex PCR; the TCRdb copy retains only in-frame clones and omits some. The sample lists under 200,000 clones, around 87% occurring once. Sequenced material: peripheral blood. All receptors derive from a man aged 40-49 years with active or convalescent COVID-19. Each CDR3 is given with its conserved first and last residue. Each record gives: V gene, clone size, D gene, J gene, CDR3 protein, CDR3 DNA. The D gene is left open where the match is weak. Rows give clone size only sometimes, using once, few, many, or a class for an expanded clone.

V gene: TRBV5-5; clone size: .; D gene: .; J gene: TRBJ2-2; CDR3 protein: CASSPPGNTGELFF; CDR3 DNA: TGTGCCAGCAGCCCCCCCGGGAACACCGGGGAGCTGTTTTTT
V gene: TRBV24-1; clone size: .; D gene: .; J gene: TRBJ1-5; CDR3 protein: CATTDGWEWCNQPQHF; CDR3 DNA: TGTGCCACCACCGACGGATGGGAGTGGTGCAATCAGCCCCAGCATTTT
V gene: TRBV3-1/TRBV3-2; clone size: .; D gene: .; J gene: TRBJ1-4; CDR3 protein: CASSQDRRQDGTNEKLFF; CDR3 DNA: TGTGCCAGCAGCCAAGATAGGAGGCAGGATGGAACTAATGAAAAACTGTTTTTT
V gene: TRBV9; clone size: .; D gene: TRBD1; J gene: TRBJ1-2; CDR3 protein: CASSATGLDYGYTF; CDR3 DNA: TGTGCCAGCAGCGCGACAGGGCTGGACTATGGCTACACCTTC
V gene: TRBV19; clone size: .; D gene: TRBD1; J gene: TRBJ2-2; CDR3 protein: CASSIRRQGAHGELFF; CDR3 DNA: TGTGCCAGTAGTATTCGGCGACAGGGGGCGCACGGGGAGCTGTTTTTT
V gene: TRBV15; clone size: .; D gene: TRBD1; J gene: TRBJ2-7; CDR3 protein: CATSINPDRGYPGEQYF; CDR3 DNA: TGTGCCACCAGCATAAACCCGGACAGGGGCTATCCCGGGGAGCAGTACTTC
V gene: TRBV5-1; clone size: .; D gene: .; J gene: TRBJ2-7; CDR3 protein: CTSSLTSQVQYF; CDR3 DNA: TGCACCAGCAGCTTGACATCCCAGGTGCAGTACTTC
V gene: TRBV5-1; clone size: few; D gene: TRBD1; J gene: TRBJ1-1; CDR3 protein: CASSLSRTGVTEAFF; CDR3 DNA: TGCGCCAGCAGCTTGTCACGGACAGGCGTCACTGAAGCTTTCTTT
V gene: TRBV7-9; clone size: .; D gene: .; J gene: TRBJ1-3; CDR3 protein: CASSAPEGPPGNTIYF; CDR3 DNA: TGTGCCAGCAGCGCCCCGGAGGGGCCCCCTGGAAACACCATATATTTT
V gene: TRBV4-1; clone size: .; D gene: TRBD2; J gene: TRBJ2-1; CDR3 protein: CASSQVGTSGGLPPQQFF; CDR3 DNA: TGCGCCAGCAGCCAAGTCGGGACTAGCGGGGGCCTACCCCCCCAGCAGTTCTTC
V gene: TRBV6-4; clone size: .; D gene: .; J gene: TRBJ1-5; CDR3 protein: CASSSGQSNQPQHF; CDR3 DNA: TGTGCCAGCAGCTCCGGACAGAGCAATCAGCCCCAGCATTTT
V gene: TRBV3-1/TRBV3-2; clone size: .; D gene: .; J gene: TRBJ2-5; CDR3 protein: CASSQDPGYQETQYF; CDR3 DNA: TGTGCCAGCAGCCAAGATCCAGGGTACCAAGAGACCCAGTACTTC
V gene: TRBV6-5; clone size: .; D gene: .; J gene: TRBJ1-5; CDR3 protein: CASSYGTPDSNQPQHF; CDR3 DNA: TGTGCCAGCAGTTACGGGACACCAGATAGCAATCAGCCCCAGCATTTT
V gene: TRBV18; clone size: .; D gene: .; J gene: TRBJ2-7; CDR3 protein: CASSLLADSYEQYF; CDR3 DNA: TGTGCCAGCTCACTTCTTGCGGACAGTTACGAGCAGTACTTC
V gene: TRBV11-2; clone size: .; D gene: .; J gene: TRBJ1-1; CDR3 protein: CASSFGGRDTEAFF; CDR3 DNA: TGTGCCAGCAGCTTCGGGGGGCGAGACACTGAAGCTTTCTTT
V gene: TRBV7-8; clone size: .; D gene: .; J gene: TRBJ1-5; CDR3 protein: CASSTRRRVQGPYQPQHF; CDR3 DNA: TGTGCCAGCAGCACTAGGAGGAGGGTGCAGGGACCGTATCAGCCCCAGCATTTT
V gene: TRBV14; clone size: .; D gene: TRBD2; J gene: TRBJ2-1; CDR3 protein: CASSHFRGGMYNEQFF; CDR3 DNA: TGTGCCAGCAGCCACTTCCGGGGGGGCATGTACAATGAGCAGTTCTTC
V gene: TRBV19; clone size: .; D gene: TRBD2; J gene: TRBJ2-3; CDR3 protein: CASSSRGGSTDTQYF; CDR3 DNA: TGTGCCAGTAGTTCGCGGGGGGGGAGCACAGATACGCAGTATTTT
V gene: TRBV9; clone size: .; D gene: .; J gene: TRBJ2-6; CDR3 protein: CASSPPLGRTPVGGSSGANVLTF; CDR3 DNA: TGTGCCAGCAGCCCCCCGTTAGGACGCACTCCGGTGGGGGGTTCCTCTGGGGCCAACGTCCTGACTTTC
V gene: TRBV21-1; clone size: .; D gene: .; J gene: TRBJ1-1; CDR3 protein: CASSKAQANLMNTEAFF; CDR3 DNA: TGTGCCAGCAGCAAAGCCCAGGCCAATCTAATGAACACTGAAGCTTTCTTT
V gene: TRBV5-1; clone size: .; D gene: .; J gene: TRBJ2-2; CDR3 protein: CASSLERTGELFF; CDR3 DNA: TGCGCCAGCAGCTTGGAGCGCACCGGGGAGCTGTTTTTT
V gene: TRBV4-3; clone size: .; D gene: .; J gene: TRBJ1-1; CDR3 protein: CASSQLAGANTEAFF; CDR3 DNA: TGCGCCAGCAGCCAACTGGCGGGGGCGAACACTGAAGCTTTCTTT
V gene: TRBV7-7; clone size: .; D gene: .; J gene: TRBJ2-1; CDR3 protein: CASSLRLYNEQFF; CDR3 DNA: TGTGCTAGCAGCTTAAGACTATACAATGAGCAGTTCTTC
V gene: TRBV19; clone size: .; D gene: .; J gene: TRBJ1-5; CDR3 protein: CASSIREDQPQHF; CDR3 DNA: TGTGCCAGTAGTATCAGGGAAGATCAGCCCCAGCATTTT
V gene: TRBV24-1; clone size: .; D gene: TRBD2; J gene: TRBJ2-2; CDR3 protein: CATSVGSASGGHYTGELFF; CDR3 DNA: TGTGCCACCAGTGTAGGTTCCGCTAGCGGGGGGCACTACACCGGGGAGCTGTTTTTT
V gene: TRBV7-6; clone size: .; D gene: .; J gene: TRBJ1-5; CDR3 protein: CASSLWGDNQPQHF; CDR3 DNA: TGTGCCAGCAGCTTATGGGGGGACAATCAGCCCCAGCATTTT
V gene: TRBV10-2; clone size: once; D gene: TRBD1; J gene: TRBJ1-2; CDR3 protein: CASSESGQGASRSGYTF; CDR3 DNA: TGCGCCAGCAGTGAGTCGGGACAGGGGGCCTCTCGGAGTGGCTACACCTTC
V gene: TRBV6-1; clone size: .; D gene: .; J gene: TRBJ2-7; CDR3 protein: CASSEDRTASYEQYF; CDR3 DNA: TGTGCCAGCAGTGAGGATAGGACAGCGTCCTACGAGCAGTACTTC
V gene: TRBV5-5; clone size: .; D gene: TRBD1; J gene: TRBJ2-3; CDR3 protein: CASSPSHRGLRTDTQYF; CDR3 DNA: TGTGCCAGCAGCCCCTCCCACAGGGGGCTCCGGACAGATACGCAGTATTTT
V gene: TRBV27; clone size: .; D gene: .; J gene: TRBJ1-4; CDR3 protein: CASSLGQGYLGQPNEKLFF; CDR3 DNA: TGTGCCAGCAGTTTAGGCCAGGGATATTTGGGCCAACCTAATGAAAAACTGTTTTTT
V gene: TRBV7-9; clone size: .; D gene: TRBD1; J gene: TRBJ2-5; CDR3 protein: CASSETGEFGETQYF; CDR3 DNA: TGTGCCAGCAGCGAAACAGGGGAGTTCGGAGAGACCCAGTACTTC
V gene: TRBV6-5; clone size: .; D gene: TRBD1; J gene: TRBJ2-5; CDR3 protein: CASSSRGRETQYF; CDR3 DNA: TGTGCCAGCAGTTCCAGGGGGCGGGAGACCCAGTACTTC
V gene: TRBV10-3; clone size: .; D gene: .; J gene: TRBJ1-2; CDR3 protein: CAISPRENYGYTF; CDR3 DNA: TGTGCCATCAGCCCCCGGGAGAACTATGGCTACACCTTC
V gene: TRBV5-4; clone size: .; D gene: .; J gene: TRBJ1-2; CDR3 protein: CASSLTGYGYTF; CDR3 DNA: TGTGCCAGCAGCTTGACAGGCTATGGCTACACCTTC
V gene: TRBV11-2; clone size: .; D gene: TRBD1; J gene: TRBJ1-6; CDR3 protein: CASSVGTGDSPLHF; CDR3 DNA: TGTGCCAGCAGCGTTGGGACAGGGGATTCACCCCTCCACTTT
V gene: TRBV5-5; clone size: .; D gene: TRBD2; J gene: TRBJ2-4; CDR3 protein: CASSRSGGAVVLTKNIQYF; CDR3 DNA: TGTGCCAGCAGCCGAAGCGGGGGGGCCGTGGTCTTAACCAAAAACATTCAGTACTTC
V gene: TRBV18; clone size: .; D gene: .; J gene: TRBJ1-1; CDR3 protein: CASSPTRNTEAFF; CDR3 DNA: TGTGCCAGCTCACCAACCAGGAACACTGAAGCTTTCTTT
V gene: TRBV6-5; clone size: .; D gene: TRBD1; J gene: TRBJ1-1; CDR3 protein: CASSPTGDTEAFF; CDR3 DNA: TGTGCCAGCAGCCCCACAGGGGACACTGAAGCTTTCTTT
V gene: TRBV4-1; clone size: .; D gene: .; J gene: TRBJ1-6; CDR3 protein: CASSQEGRPGGGYNSPLHF; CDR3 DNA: TGCGCCAGCAGCCAAGAAGGCCGCCCCGGGGGGGGCTATAATTCACCCCTCCACTTT
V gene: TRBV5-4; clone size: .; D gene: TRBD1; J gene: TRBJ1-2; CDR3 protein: CASSLPGTAPSGYTF; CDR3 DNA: TGTGCCAGCAGCTTGCCCGGGACAGCCCCCTCCGGCTACACCTTC
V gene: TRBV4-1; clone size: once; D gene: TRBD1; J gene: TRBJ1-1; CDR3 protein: CASSHPSRDRMNTEAFF; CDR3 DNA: TGCGCCAGCAGCCACCCCAGCCGGGACAGGATGAACACTGAAGCTTTCTTT
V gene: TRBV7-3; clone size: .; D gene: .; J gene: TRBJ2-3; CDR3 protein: CASSLGAADTQYF; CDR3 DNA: TGTGCCAGCAGCTTGGGCGCAGCAGATACGCAGTATTTT